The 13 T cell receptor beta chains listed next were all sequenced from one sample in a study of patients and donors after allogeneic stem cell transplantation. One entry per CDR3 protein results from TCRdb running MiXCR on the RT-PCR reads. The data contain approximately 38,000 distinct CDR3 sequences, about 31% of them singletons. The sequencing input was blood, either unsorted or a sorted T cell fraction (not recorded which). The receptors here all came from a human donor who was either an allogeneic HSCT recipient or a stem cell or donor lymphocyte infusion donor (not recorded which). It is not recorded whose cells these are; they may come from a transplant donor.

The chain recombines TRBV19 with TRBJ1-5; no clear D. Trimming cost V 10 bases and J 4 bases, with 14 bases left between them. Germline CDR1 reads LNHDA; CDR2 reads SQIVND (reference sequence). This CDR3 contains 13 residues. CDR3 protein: CATALEGNQPQHF. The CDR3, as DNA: TGTGCCACCGCTTTGGAAGGGAATCAGCCCCAGCATTTT.

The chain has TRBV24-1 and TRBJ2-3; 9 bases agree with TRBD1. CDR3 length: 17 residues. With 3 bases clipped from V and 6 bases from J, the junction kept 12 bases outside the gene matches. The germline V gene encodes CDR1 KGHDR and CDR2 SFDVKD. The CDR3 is CATSDPTVQGAKDTQYF. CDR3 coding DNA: TGTGCCACCAGTGATCCAACGGTACAGGGGGCGAAGGATACGCAGTATTTT.

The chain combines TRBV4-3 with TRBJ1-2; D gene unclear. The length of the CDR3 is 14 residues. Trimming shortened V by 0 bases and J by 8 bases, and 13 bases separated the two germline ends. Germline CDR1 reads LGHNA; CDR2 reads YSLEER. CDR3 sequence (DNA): TGCGCCAGCAGCCAAGAGTGGTACAGCCAGGGCTACACCTTC. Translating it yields CASSQEWYSQGYTF.

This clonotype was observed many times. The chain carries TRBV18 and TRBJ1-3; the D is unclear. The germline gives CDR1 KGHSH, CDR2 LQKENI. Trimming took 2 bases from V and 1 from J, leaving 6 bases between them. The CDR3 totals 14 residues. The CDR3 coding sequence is TGTGCCAGCTCACCAGGCAGTTCTGGAAACACCATATATTTT. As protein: CASSPGSSGNTIYF.

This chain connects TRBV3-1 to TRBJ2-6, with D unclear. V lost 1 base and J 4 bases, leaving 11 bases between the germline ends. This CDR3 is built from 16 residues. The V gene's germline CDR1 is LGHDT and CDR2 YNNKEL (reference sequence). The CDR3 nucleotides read TGTGCCAGCAGCCAAGGATGGGCAGGAGGGGCCAACGTCCTGACTTTC. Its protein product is CASSQGWAGGANVLTF.

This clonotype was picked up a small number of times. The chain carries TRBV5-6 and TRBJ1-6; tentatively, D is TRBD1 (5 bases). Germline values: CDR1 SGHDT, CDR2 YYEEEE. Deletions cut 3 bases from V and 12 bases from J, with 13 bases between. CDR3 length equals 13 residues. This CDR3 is CASSWDGQEPLHF. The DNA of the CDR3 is TGTGCCAGCAGCTGGGACGGTCAGGAACCCCTCCACTTT.

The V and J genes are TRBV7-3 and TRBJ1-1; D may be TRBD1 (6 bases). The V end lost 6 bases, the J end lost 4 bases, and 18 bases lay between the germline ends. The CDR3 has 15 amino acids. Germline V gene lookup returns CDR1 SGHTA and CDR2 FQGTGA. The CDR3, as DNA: TGTGCCAGCAGTCCCGAGGCAGGGGTTTTCACTGAAGCTTTCTTT. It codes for CASSPEAGVFTEAFF.

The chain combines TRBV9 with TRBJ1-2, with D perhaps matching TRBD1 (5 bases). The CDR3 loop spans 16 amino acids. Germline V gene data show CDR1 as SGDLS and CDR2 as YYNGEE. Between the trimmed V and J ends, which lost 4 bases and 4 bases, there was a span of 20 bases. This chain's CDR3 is CASSLREGTARYGYTF. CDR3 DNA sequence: TGTGCCAGCAGCCTCAGGGAAGGGACCGCGCGCTATGGCTACACCTTC.

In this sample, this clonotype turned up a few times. The CDR3 DNA follows: TGCGCCAGCAGCCGCTCCCCCCCGGGACCGAGTAATTCACCCCTCCACTTT. It encodes CASSRSPPGPSNSPLHF. The chain carries TRBV4-3 and TRBJ1-6; weak D call: TRBD1 (5 bases). CDR1 is LGHNA and CDR2 is YSLEER in the germline V gene. V lost 4 bases and J lost 6, with 19 bases in between. The CDR3 is made up of 17 amino acids.

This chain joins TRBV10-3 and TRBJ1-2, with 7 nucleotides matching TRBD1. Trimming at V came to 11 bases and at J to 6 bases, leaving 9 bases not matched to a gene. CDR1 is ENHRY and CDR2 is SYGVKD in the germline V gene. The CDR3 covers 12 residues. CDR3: CAAQEGANGYTF. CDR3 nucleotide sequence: TGTGCCGCCCAGGAGGGGGCAAATGGCTACACCTTC.

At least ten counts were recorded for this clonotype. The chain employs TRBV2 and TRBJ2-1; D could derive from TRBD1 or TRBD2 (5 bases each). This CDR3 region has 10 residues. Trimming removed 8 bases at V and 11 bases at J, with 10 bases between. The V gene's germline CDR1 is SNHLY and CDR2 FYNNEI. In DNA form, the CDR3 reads TGTGCCAGCTCCGGGACCCAGCAGTTCTTC. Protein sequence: CASSGTQQFF.

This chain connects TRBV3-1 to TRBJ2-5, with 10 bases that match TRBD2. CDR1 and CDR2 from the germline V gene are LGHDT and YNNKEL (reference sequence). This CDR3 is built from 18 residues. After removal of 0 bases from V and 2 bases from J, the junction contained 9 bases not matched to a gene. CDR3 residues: CASSQDRRTSGCQETQYF. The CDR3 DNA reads TGTGCCAGCAGCCAAGATCGAAGGACTAGCGGATGTCAAGAGACCCAGTACTTC.

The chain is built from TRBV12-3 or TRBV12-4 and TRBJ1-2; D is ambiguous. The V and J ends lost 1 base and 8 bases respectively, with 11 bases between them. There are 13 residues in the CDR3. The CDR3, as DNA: TGTGCCAGCAGTTTAGGCCAGACGAAGGGCTACACCTTC. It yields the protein CASSLGQTKGYTF.